The 29 T cell receptor beta chains reported below all come from one sample, sequenced in a study of blood T cell repertoires in COVID-19. Only in-frame clones appear in the TCRdb table, and some are missing; sequencing was by immunoSEQ multiplex PCR. Of over 200,000 clones in the sample, 90% are singletons; the top ten hold approximately 2.5%. The specimen was peripheral blood. These receptors were taken from a man aged 25-45 years with COVID-19, enrolled during active disease.

The chain has TRBV29-1 and TRBJ1-1; tentatively, D is TRBD1 (5 bases). In germline, CDR1 is SQVTM, CDR2 ANQGSEA. The CDR3 loop spans 14 amino acids. Between the trimmed V and J ends, which lost 6 bases and 1 base, there was a span of 15 bases. CDR3 sequence: CSVGLFLPNTEAFF. For the CDR3, the DNA is TGCAGCGTGGGACTTTTTTTACCGAACACTGAAGCTTTCTTT.

This clone came up a few times. J is TRBJ2-3 and V is TRBV12-3 or TRBV12-4; D is ambiguous. The CDR3 extends over 13 amino acids. V lost 7 bases, J lost 1 base, and 9 bases lay in between. The CDR3 sequence: CASTKLRTDTQYF. CDR3 coding DNA: TGTGCCAGCACCAAACTACGCACAGATACGCAGTATTTT.

The J gene is TRBJ2-1, the V gene TRBV9; 7 bases match TRBD2. From germline, CDR1 is SGDLS and CDR2 YYNGEE. The CDR3 is 17 amino acids. The V segment lost 2 bases and the J segment 6 bases; nucleotides outside the gene matches: 14. The CDR3 bases are TGTGCCAGCAGCGTGAGGGGAGCGGGAATCTTCGGCAATGAGCAGTTCTTC. Protein sequence: CASSVRGAGIFGNEQFF.

V gene TRBV7-2 combines with J gene TRBJ2-2, with 8 bases that match TRBD2. This CDR3 has 16 amino acids. With 10 bases clipped from V and 5 bases from J, the junction kept 15 bases outside the gene matches. CDR1 and CDR2 from the germline V gene are SGHTA and FQGNSA. The CDR3 loop reads CATTGLSGGRTGELFF. In DNA form, the CDR3 reads TGTGCCACCACAGGTTTGAGCGGGGGACGGACCGGGGAGCTGTTTTTT.

The V gene is TRBV28, the J gene TRBJ1-2, with 10 bases aligning to TRBD1. From germline, CDR1 is MDHEN and CDR2 SYDVKM. The CDR3 loop spans 15 amino acids. Losses at the gene ends were 1 base for V and 5 bases for J; bases not matched to a gene: 4. CDR3 nucleotide sequence: TGTGCCAGCAGTTTATCCCGGGGACAGGGGTATGGCTACACCTTC. Residues: CASSLSRGQGYGYTF.

Worth noting for this clone: Other DNA sequences in the same sample also yield this CDR3. DNA for the CDR3: TGTGCCAGCAGCTTACAGGGGAACACTGAAGCTTTCTTT. It translates to CASSLQGNTEAFF. The rearrangement links TRBV5-8 to TRBJ1-1; D is possibly TRBD1 (6 bases). The CDR3 loop spans 13 amino acids. The germline V gene has CDR1 SGHTS and CDR2 YDEGEE. V lost 2 bases and J 1 base, leaving 6 bases between the germline ends.

The V gene is TRBV19, the J gene TRBJ1-6; D might be TRBD1 (5 bases). Germline loops: CDR1 LNHDA, CDR2 SQIVND (reference sequence). The CDR3 is made up of 14 amino acids. V was shortened by 3 bases and J by 10 bases, with 13 bases between the two germline ends. CDR3: CASSILGAGSPLHF. In nucleotides, the CDR3 is TGTGCCAGTAGTATTCTAGGGGCCGGGTCACCCCTCCACTTT. Full variable domain (rest looked up from reference TRBV19 and TRBJ1-6): DGGITQSPKYLFRKEGQNVTLSCEQNLNHDAMYWYRQDPGQGLRLIYYSQIVNDFQKGDIAEGYSVSREKKESFPLTVTSAQKNPTAFYLCASSILGAGSPLHFGNGTRLTVT.

This clone was observed once. V usage is TRBV6-5 and J usage is TRBJ2-2, with D possibly matching TRBD1 (5 bases). The CDR3 totals 15 residues. V was shortened by 0 bases and J by 0 bases, with 5 bases between the two germline ends. CDR1 and CDR2 (germline): MNHEY, SVGAGI. CDR3 nucleotides: TGTGCCAGCAGTTACTCGACAGCGAACACCGGGGAGCTGTTTTTT. This codes for CASSYSTANTGELFF.

The chain recombines TRBV29-1 with TRBJ1-4, with 8 bases that match TRBD1. The trim removed 5 bases at V and 4 bases at J, leaving 9 bases unmatched. Germline V CDR1 and CDR2: SQVTM, ANQGSEA. CDR3 length: 15 residues. The CDR3 protein is CSVQRVTGVNEKLFF. The CDR3 region has the DNA TGCAGCGTTCAAAGGGTGACAGGGGTTAATGAAAAACTGTTTTTT.

J is TRBJ1-5 and V is TRBV7-2; D is possibly TRBD1 (6 bases). The CDR3 is 13 residues long. In germline, CDR1 is SGHTA, CDR2 FQGNSA. Trimming stripped 5 bases from V and 4 bases from J, with 9 bases between. CDR3 residues: CASSQDRNQPQHF. DNA of the CDR3: TGTGCCAGCAGCCAGGACAGAAATCAGCCCCAGCATTTT.

This clone was detected only a few times. The rearrangement links TRBV6-5 to TRBJ1-6; D is uncertain. Trimming shortened V by 2 bases and J by 7 bases, and 6 bases separated the two germline ends. This CDR3 is 13 amino acids long. Germline V CDR1 and CDR2: MNHEY, SVGAGI. The CDR3 sequence is CASSYSVNSPLHF. DNA for the CDR3: TGTGCCAGCAGTTACAGCGTAAATTCACCCCTCCACTTT.

This rearrangement joins TRBV18 to TRBJ1-1; D possibly corresponds to TRBD1 (5 bases). The CDR3 is 18 residues long. Trimming shortened V by 3 bases and J by 1 base, and 21 bases separated the two germline ends. Germline CDR1 reads KGHSH; CDR2 reads LQKENI. The CDR3 region is CASSPMSQGPDSNTEAFF. CDR3 coding DNA: TGTGCCAGCTCACCGATGAGTCAGGGTCCCGACTCGAACACTGAAGCTTTCTTT.

The chain links TRBV12-5 to TRBJ2-7; D may be TRBD2 (5 bases). The germline V and J ends were trimmed by 0 bases and 4 bases, with 16 bases remaining between them. Germline CDR1 reads LGHNT; CDR2 reads FRNRAP. This CDR3 region has 16 residues. CDR3 residues: CASGLVLGSLGYEQYF. Here the CDR3 DNA reads TGTGCTAGTGGTTTGGTACTAGGGTCCCTAGGGTACGAGCAGTACTTC.

The chain is built from TRBV4-3 and TRBJ1-1, with D unclear. The ends were cut back, 1 base at V and 2 bases at J, with 11 bases in the middle. CDR3 length: 15 amino acids. Germline CDR1 reads LGHNA; CDR2 reads YSLEER. DNA for the CDR3: TGCGCCAGCAGCCAAGGCCTATACCTTAACACTGAAGCTTTCTTT. This codes for CASSQGLYLNTEAFF.

The J gene is TRBJ1-2, the V gene TRBV7-2; 11 positions agree with TRBD1. The CDR3 runs 15 residues. CDR1 is SGHTA and CDR2 is FQGNSA in the germline V gene. The V segment lost 5 bases and the J segment 8 bases; nucleotides outside the gene matches: 10. This CDR3 reads CASSPHGTGGKGYTF. The CDR3 DNA reads as TGTGCCAGCAGCCCCCATGGGACAGGGGGAAAGGGCTACACCTTC.

The J gene is TRBJ1-6, the V gene TRBV30; D unclear. Trimming cost V 1 base and J 2 bases, with 9 bases left between them. Per germline, CDR1 GTSNPN and CDR2 SVGIG (reference sequence). The CDR3 is 15 amino acids. CDR3 nucleotide sequence: TGTGCCTGGAGTGGGCGGGTCGCCTATAATTCACCCCTCCACTTT. It specifies CAWSGRVAYNSPLHF.

This chain joins TRBV28 and TRBJ1-4, with D possibly being TRBD1 (5 bases). Germline CDR1 is MDHEN and CDR2 is SYDVKM. The V and J ends lost 2 bases and 4 bases respectively, with 11 bases between them. This CDR3 is built from 15 residues. CDR3 protein: CASSLPGLLNEKLFF. Written as DNA, the CDR3 is TGTGCCAGCAGTTTACCGGGACTGCTTAATGAAAAACTGTTTTTT.

The chain employs TRBV5-1 and TRBJ1-2; 8 bases match TRBD1. CDR1 is SGHRS and CDR2 is YFSETQ in the germline V gene. V lost 4 bases to trimming and J lost 3 bases; unmatched junction nucleotides: 2. The CDR3 is made up of 13 amino acids. CDR3 sequence (DNA): TGCGCCAGCAGCCCGGGACAGGACTATGGCTACACCTTC. Translating gives CASSPGQDYGYTF.

The chain links TRBV19 to TRBJ1-2; TRBD1 aligns across 7 bases. Trimming took 5 bases from V and 6 from J; bases not matched to a gene: 3. The CDR3 extends over 12 amino acids. The germline CDR1 and CDR2 sequences are LNHDA and SQIVND (reference sequence). This chain's CDR3 is CASSLQGNGYTF. For the CDR3, the DNA is TGTGCCAGTAGTTTACAGGGGAATGGCTACACCTTC.

The rearrangement joins TRBV5-1 to TRBJ1-2, with 7 bases that match TRBD1. Unmatched junction bases numbered 5, after V lost 2 bases and J lost 7 bases. Germline V gives CDR1 SGHRS, CDR2 YFSETQ. The CDR3 extends over 13 amino acids. This CDR3 reads CASSFRQGIGYTF. CDR3 nucleotide sequence: TGCGCCAGCAGCTTCCGACAGGGTATTGGCTACACCTTC.

V usage is TRBV6-5 and J usage is TRBJ1-3; no definite D call. V lost 7 bases and J 0 bases, leaving 13 bases between the germline ends. Germline lookup yields CDR1 MNHEY and CDR2 SVGAGI. This CDR3 comprises 15 residues. The CDR3 coding sequence is TGTGCCAGCACCAGAAACGGCGGCTCTGGAAACACCATATATTTT. Translated: CASTRNGGSGNTIYF.

CDR3 DNA sequence: TGTGCCTGGAGTGGGGGACAGTTCAATCAGCCCCAGCATTTT. It yields the protein CAWSGGQFNQPQHF. The chain has TRBV30 and TRBJ1-5; 7 bases fit TRBD1. CDR1 is GTSNPN, CDR2 SVGIG, per germline (reference sequence). CDR3 length equals 14 residues. J gave up 3 bases and V 1 base, and 3 bases lay outside the gene matches.

The J gene is TRBJ1-1, the V gene TRBV4-3; possible D gene TRBD1, 5 bases. The germline V gene encodes CDR1 LGHNA and CDR2 YSLEER. Trimming pared 4 bases from V and 3 bases from J, leaving 15 bases between. The CDR3 extends over 15 amino acids. DNA of the CDR3: TGCGCCAGCAGCCTAGGGGAATGGACCGACACTGAAGCTTTCTTT. It specifies CASSLGEWTDTEAFF.

This clone occurred a few times. CDR3 in amino acids: CASSLVMNTEAFF. The DNA for the CDR3 is TGTGCCAGCTCACTAGTAATGAACACTGAAGCTTTCTTT. This chain connects TRBV18 to TRBJ1-1; D gene unclear. Germline CDR1 and CDR2: KGHSH and LQKENI. V was shortened by 4 bases and J by 0 bases, with 6 bases between the two germline ends. The CDR3 is 13 amino acids.

The V call is TRBV24-1, the J call TRBJ1-2; D not resolved. This CDR3 contains 14 residues. Germline CDR1 reads KGHDR; CDR2 reads SFDVKD. Deletions cut 2 bases from V and 1 base from J, with 7 bases between. The DNA of the CDR3 is TGTGCCACCAGTGATTCTGAGGGTAACTATGGCTACACCTTC. Its translation is CATSDSEGNYGYTF.

V is TRBV27 and J is TRBJ2-1; 11 bases align to TRBD2. The V and J ends lost 5 bases and 6 bases, in that order; junction bases with no gene match: 6. Per the germline V gene, CDR1 is MNHEY and CDR2 is SMNVEV (reference sequence). The CDR3 sequence is 15 residues long. CDR3 coding DNA: TGTGCCAGCAGTCTACCCGGGACTAGCGGCAATGAGCAGTTCTTC. Its translation: CASSLPGTSGNEQFF.

This chain links TRBV7-2 with TRBJ2-3; TRBD1 agrees at 7 bases. Trimming took 5 bases from V and 4 from J; bases not matched to a gene: 6. This CDR3 comprises 14 residues. From germline, CDR1 is SGHTA and CDR2 FQGNSA. In DNA, the CDR3 is TGTGCCAGCAGCAATCGACAGGGCGCAGATACGCAGTATTTT. Its protein is CASSNRQGADTQYF.

The genes are TRBV10-3 and TRBJ2-1; 10 bases align to TRBD2. The CDR3 is made up of 18 amino acids. V was pared by 0 bases and J by 8 bases, with 13 bases of the junction left unmatched. CDR1 ENHRY and CDR2 SYGVKD come from the germline V gene. The CDR3 reads CAISESFSGGPFGHEQFF. The CDR3 DNA is TGTGCCATCAGTGAGTCTTTTAGCGGGGGGCCTTTTGGCCATGAGCAGTTCTTC.

The V and J genes are TRBV11-1 and TRBJ2-1, with 7 positions matching TRBD1. J lost 4 bases, V lost 3 bases, and 9 bases had no gene match. There are 16 residues in the CDR3. CDR1 SGHAT and CDR2 FQDESV come from the germline V gene (reference sequence). CDR3 DNA sequence: TGTGCCAGCAGCTTTCAGCCAGGGGGTCTGTACAATGAGCAGTTCTTC. Encoded protein: CASSFQPGGLYNEQFF.